Sequencing of this T cell receptor (beta chain) was carried out in a study of radiation and T cells in renal cell carcinoma. The study, taken as a whole, reports: Baseline intratumoral clonotype presence is unknown without pretreatment biopsies. From baseline, blood top tumor clonotypes peaked at 2 weeks post-radiation.

Germline-derived CDR1 and CDR2 are MGHRA and YSYEKL. The CDR3 has 20 residues. V dropped 3 bases and J dropped 7; count of bases not matched to a gene: 21. Of note for this clone: What it binds is not known.

TCRdb's table, derived via immunoSEQ multiplex PCR, lists solely in-frame clones and lacks some. Seen here are around 180,000 clones, 88% observed once, and the top ten hold 11%. The sample's time point: blood 4 weeks post-SBRT, at nephrectomy. Sample treatment: 15 Gy SBRT to primary tumor, nephrectomy 4 weeks later. Nephrectomy followed 15 Gy stereotactic body radiation by 4 weeks. V and J are TRBV4-1 and TRBJ2-3; 11 bases line up with TRBD2. The sequenced sample was blood, obtained from a patient whose treatment included radiotherapy and nephrectomy. The sequence was collected from a woman aged 50 to 60 with renal cell carcinoma. The CDR3 is CASSQERLAGIPSPLNTQYF. As DNA, the CDR3 is TGCGCCAGCAGCCAGGAGCGACTAGCGGGGATCCCTTCACCTCTAAATACGCAGTATTTT.